This passage covers 2 T cell receptor beta chains from one sample sequenced in a study. Assay: immunoSEQ multiplex PCR; the TCRdb copy retains only in-frame clones and omits some. This sample has around 54,000 clones, with approximately 95% found just once. Sequenced: PBMCs. The receptors were sampled from a man aged 35 to 55 with rheumatoid arthritis.

This sequence joins TRBV7-8 and TRBJ2-7; 8 bases match TRBD1. Per germline, CDR1 SGHVS and CDR2 FQNEAQ. This CDR3 comprises 14 residues. The J segment lost 3 bases and the V segment lost 3 bases, leaving 4 bases of the junction unmatched. The CDR3 nucleotides are TGTGCCAGCAGCTTTGACAGGGGAGACTACGAGCAGTACTTC. Protein: CASSFDRGDYEQYF.

This clone was seen just once. This chain joins TRBV9 and TRBJ2-3, with 7 bases that match TRBD2. Germline assignment: CDR1 SGDLS and CDR2 YYNGEE. The V and J ends lost 4 bases and 5 bases, in that order; junction bases with no gene match: 7. The CDR3 has 14 amino acids. The CDR3 DNA reads TGTGCCAGCAGCCGAGCGGGGAATAAAGATACGCAGTATTTT. Encoded protein: CASSRAGNKDTQYF.